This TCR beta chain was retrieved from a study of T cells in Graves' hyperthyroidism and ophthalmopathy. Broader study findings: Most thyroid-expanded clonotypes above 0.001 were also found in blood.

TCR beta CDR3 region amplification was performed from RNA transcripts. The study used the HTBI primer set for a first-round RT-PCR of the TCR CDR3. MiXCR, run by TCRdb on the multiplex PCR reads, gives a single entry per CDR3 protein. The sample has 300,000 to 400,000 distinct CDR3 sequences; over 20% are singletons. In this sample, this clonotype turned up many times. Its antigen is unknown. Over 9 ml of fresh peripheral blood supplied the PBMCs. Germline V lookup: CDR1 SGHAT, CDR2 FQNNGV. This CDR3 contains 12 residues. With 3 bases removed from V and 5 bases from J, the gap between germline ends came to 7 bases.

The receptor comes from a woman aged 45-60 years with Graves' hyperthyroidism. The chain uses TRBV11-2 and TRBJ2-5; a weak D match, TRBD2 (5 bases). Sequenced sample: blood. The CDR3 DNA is TGTGCCAGCAGCTTGTGGAGGGAGACCCAGTACTTC. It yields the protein CASSLWRETQYF.